These 30 T cell receptor beta chains were all obtained from the same sample, sequenced in a study of T-cell reconstitution after alpha-beta-depleted transplantation in children. TCRbeta library preparation incorporated unique molecular identifiers. TCRdb re-analysed the PCR reads in MiXCR, keeping a single row per CDR3 protein. The data contain about 200,000 distinct CDR3 sequences, roughly 15% of them seen just once; the ten biggest clones take up approximately 13%. Sample: PBMCs from the stem cell graft donor, taken from the stem cell graft. The source is a human donor who donated a stem cell graft to a child with acute lymphoblastic leukemia.

V and J are TRBV5-1 and TRBJ1-1; unclear D gene. The germline V gene has CDR1 SGHRS and CDR2 YFSETQ. The CDR3 length is 15 residues. Trimming stripped 1 base from V and 1 base from J, with 11 bases between. In nucleotides, the CDR3 is TGCGCCAGCAGCTTGTATCCGGGAGGGAACACTGAAGCTTTCTTT. Residues: CASSLYPGGNTEAFF.

This clonotype was observed many times. The rearrangement links TRBV20-1 to TRBJ2-7, with TRBD2 identical over 8 bases. The trim removed 2 bases at V and 3 bases at J, leaving 3 bases unmatched. CDR1 and CDR2 from the germline V gene are DFQATT and SNEGSKA (reference sequence). This CDR3 is 13 amino acids long. The CDR3 DNA follows: TGCAGTGCTAGACTGCTAGCGGGCTACGAGCAGTACTTC. It specifies CSARLLAGYEQYF.

Many counts were recorded for this clonotype. The rearrangement uses TRBV28 and TRBJ2-1, with 7 nucleotides matching TRBD2. The CDR3 spans 14 residues. The germline V gene has CDR1 MDHEN and CDR2 SYDVKM. Losses at the gene ends were 3 bases for V and 5 bases for J; bases not matched to a gene: 4. The CDR3 DNA reads TGTGCCAGCAGTTTTACTAGCGAGGACAATGAGCAGTTCTTC. Protein product: CASSFTSEDNEQFF.

This clonotype was detected a few times. The chain links TRBV27 to TRBJ2-7, with TRBD1 matching over 7 bases. Germline values: CDR1 MNHEY, CDR2 SMNVEV (reference sequence). Losses at the gene ends were 6 bases for V and 2 bases for J; bases not matched to a gene: 4. CDR3 length: 13 residues. CDR3 nucleotide sequence: TGTGCCAGCAGACCACAGGGGACCTACGAGCAGTACTTC. Translated: CASRPQGTYEQYF.

This clonotype occurred a few times. The V gene is TRBV12-3 or TRBV12-4, the J gene TRBJ1-1; D ambiguous. Trimming took off 7 bases at V and 1 base at J, with 22 bases between the two ends. The CDR3 loop spans 17 amino acids. The CDR3 DNA reads TGTGCCAGCACCTTCCGAGGTGTTCTGTGGGGGAACACTGAAGCTTTCTTT. Translation gives CASTFRGVLWGNTEAFF.

This clonotype occurred many times. The rearrangement links TRBV5-1 to TRBJ2-1; D remains ambiguous. Trimming stripped 1 base from V and 2 bases from J, with 16 bases between. Germline V gives CDR1 SGHRS, CDR2 YFSETQ. The CDR3 runs to 17 residues. CDR3 in amino acids: CASSLSPLKATYNEQFF. CDR3 nucleotide sequence: TGCGCCAGCAGCTTGTCCCCCCTTAAAGCAACCTACAATGAGCAGTTCTTC.

This clonotype was picked up many times. This chain links TRBV5-5 with TRBJ1-5; the D gene is possibly TRBD1 (5 bases). Germline V gene lookup returns CDR1 SGHKS and CDR2 YYEKEE (reference sequence). V was trimmed by 7 bases and J by 0 bases, leaving 11 bases between them. CDR3 length equals 14 residues. CDR3 DNA: TGTGCCAGCGGCATGGGACTTAGCAATCAGCCCCAGCATTTT. Translating it yields CASGMGLSNQPQHF.

The table lists this clonotype with many counts. The chain has TRBV7-2 and TRBJ2-5; a possible D gene is TRBD1 (6 bases). CDR1 is SGHTA, CDR2 FQGNSA, per germline. The CDR3 spans 16 residues. V lost 5 bases and J lost 0, with 16 bases in between. CDR3 nucleotide sequence: TGTGCCAGCAGCCCCCGGACAGCTATTCACCAAGAGACCCAGTACTTC. Translated: CASSPRTAIHQETQYF.

Ten or more counts support this clonotype. The chain couples TRBV12-3 or TRBV12-4 to TRBJ1-1; 8 nucleotides match TRBD1. Trimming took 3 bases from V and 5 from J; bases not matched to a gene: 5. CDR3 length: 14 amino acids. CDR3 amino acids: CASSFQGARTEAFF. CDR3 sequence (DNA): TGTGCCAGCAGTTTTCAGGGGGCGAGAACTGAAGCTTTCTTT.

This clonotype was seen repeatedly, ten times or more. The chain links TRBV20-1 to TRBJ2-3; 10 bases are shared with TRBD2. There are 16 residues in the CDR3. The J segment lost 4 bases and the V segment lost 3 bases, leaving 10 bases of the junction unmatched. From germline, CDR1 is DFQATT and CDR2 SNEGSKA (reference sequence). CDR3 sequence: CSASVSSGSRSDTQYF. The CDR3 nucleotides are TGCAGTGCTAGCGTATCTAGCGGGAGCAGGTCAGATACGCAGTATTTT.

This clonotype occurred many times. This chain links TRBV12-3 or TRBV12-4 with TRBJ2-1, with D possibly being TRBD2 (6 bases). CDR3 length equals 15 residues. Trimming took off 9 bases at V and 1 base at J, with 16 bases between the two ends. CDR3 loop: CASFSRSGSYNEQFF. As DNA, the CDR3 is TGTGCCAGTTTTTCACGAAGCGGGTCCTACAATGAGCAGTTCTTC.

The table lists this clonotype with many counts. This chain links TRBV18 with TRBJ1-2; D is undetermined. CDR1 and CDR2 from the germline V gene are KGHSH and LQKENI. Trimming stripped 6 bases from V and 4 bases from J, with 15 bases between. The CDR3 has 14 amino acids. CDR3 in DNA: TGTGCCAGCTCCCCGGCAGATTCAATCTATGGCTACACCTTC. Amino acid sequence: CASSPADSIYGYTF.

This clonotype was detected many times. The rearrangement joins TRBV20-1 to TRBJ2-7, with D maybe TRBD2 (6 bases). This CDR3 has 15 residues. Trimming removed 0 bases at V and 4 bases at J, with 16 bases between. Germline values: CDR1 DFQATT, CDR2 SNEGSKA (reference sequence). The CDR3 reads CSARDLGRPGYEQYF. The DNA for the CDR3 is TGCAGTGCTAGAGATCTCGGGAGACCGGGTTACGAGCAGTACTTC.

This clonotype was observed a handful of times. CDR3 sequence (DNA): TGTGCCAGCAGCTCAGGAGTAGCGGTTAGAGCCCAAGAGACCCAGTACTTC. Protein sequence: CASSSGVAVRAQETQYF. V usage is TRBV7-2 and J usage is TRBJ2-5, with D tentatively TRBD2 (6 bases). Trimming left V 4 bases short and J 1 base short, with 19 bases between. The CDR3 has 17 residues. Germline loops: CDR1 SGHTA, CDR2 FQGNSA.

The table lists this clonotype with many counts. The V call is TRBV5-1, the J call TRBJ1-3; 9 bases match TRBD1. CDR1 is SGHRS, CDR2 YFSETQ, per germline. CDR3 length: 16 amino acids. Trimming at V came to 4 bases and at J to 2 bases, leaving 7 bases not matched to a gene. CDR3 amino acids: CASSTGQGTTGNTIYF. CDR3 nucleotides: TGCGCCAGCAGCACCGGACAGGGGACTACTGGAAACACCATATATTTT.

This clonotype was found many times. V is TRBV20-1 and J is TRBJ2-1; TRBD2 agrees at 13 bases. This CDR3 comprises 15 residues. Germline assignment: CDR1 DFQATT and CDR2 SNEGSKA (reference sequence). V lost 5 bases to trimming and J lost 7 bases; unmatched junction nucleotides: 8. CDR3 region: CSAVPGTSGINEQFF. Here the CDR3 DNA reads TGCAGTGCTGTTCCCGGGACTAGCGGGATAAATGAGCAGTTCTTC.

The chain carries TRBV5-4 and TRBJ2-1; the match to TRBD2 covers 8 bases. This CDR3 comprises 15 residues. V was pared by 6 bases and J by 3 bases, with 8 bases of the junction left unmatched. Germline assignment: CDR1 SGHNT and CDR2 YYREEE (reference sequence). DNA of the CDR3: TGTGCCAGCACCGAACGGGGGGGCATCTACAATGAGCAGTTCTTC. It specifies CASTERGGIYNEQFF.

The chain links TRBV28 to TRBJ1-5, with D possibly being TRBD1 (6 bases). Deletions cut 6 bases from V and 0 bases from J, with 12 bases between. Germline V lookup: CDR1 MDHEN, CDR2 SYDVKM. This CDR3 is built from 15 residues. CDR3 in DNA: TGTGCCAGCAGGACAGGTGCGTATAGCAATCAGCCCCAGCATTTT. This translates into CASRTGAYSNQPQHF.

This clonotype was recorded many times. V usage is TRBV5-1 and J usage is TRBJ2-7; D not resolved. Germline V gene data show CDR1 as SGHRS and CDR2 as YFSETQ. This CDR3 spans 12 amino acids. With 0 bases removed from V and 6 bases from J, the gap between germline ends came to 7 bases. The DNA of the CDR3 is TGCGCCAGCAGCTTGGATTGGGGCGAGCAGTACTTC. This encodes CASSLDWGEQYF.

The chain couples TRBV5-1 to TRBJ2-7; a weak D match, TRBD2 (7 bases). This CDR3 has 16 amino acids. CDR1 is SGHRS and CDR2 is YFSETQ in the germline V gene. Trimming left V 0 bases short and J 3 bases short, with 16 bases between. The CDR3 DNA is TGCGCCAGCAGCTTGGATCGGGGGGCTCGTGTCTACGAGCAGTACTTC. This encodes CASSLDRGARVYEQYF.

This clonotype was seen a handful of times. DNA for the CDR3: TGCAGTGCCCTACTAGCGGGAGGGCGTAATGAGCAGTTCTTC. Translating gives CSALLAGGRNEQFF. The chain employs TRBV20-1 and TRBJ2-1; 13 nucleotides match TRBD2. The CDR3 spans 14 residues. The ends lost 6 bases at V and 7 bases at J; junction bases unmatched: 6. Germline-derived CDR1 and CDR2 are DFQATT and SNEGSKA (reference sequence).

The sample holds one count of this clonotype. The CDR3 DNA reads TGCGCCAGCAGCTTGGTTGGGTCCAGTTCCTACAATGAGCAGTTCTTC. It encodes CASSLVGSSSYNEQFF. The rearrangement links TRBV5-1 to TRBJ2-1; no reliable D call. V was pared by 0 bases and J by 1 base, with 11 bases between. Per germline, CDR1 SGHRS and CDR2 YFSETQ. There are 16 residues in the CDR3.

In this sample, this clonotype turned up many times. The V gene is TRBV20-1, the J gene TRBJ1-6; D is perhaps TRBD1 (5 bases). The germline V and J ends were trimmed by 3 bases and 2 bases, with 5 bases remaining between them. In germline, CDR1 is DFQATT, CDR2 SNEGSKA (reference sequence). This CDR3 spans 13 amino acids. The CDR3 nucleotides read TGCAGTGCTAGGGACACCTATAATTCACCCCTCCACTTT. Protein sequence: CSARDTYNSPLHF.

This clonotype was counted ten times or more. The V and J genes are TRBV5-1 and TRBJ1-4; 7 bases are a match to TRBD1. J lost 7 bases, V lost 1 base, and 4 bases had no gene match. The CDR3 consists of 14 residues. The germline V gene encodes CDR1 SGHRS and CDR2 YFSETQ. The CDR3 here is CASSLTGDGEKLFF. The CDR3 nucleotides read TGCGCCAGCAGCTTGACAGGGGATGGTGAAAAACTGTTTTTT.

The sample holds many counts of this clonotype. The chain recombines TRBV5-1 with TRBJ1-6, with D hard to call. The CDR3 is made up of 14 amino acids. Germline CDR1 reads SGHRS; CDR2 reads YFSETQ. Between the trimmed V and J ends, which lost 1 base and 8 bases, there was a span of 10 bases. CDR3 DNA: TGCGCCAGCAGCTTGAAAGGGTGGGATTCACCCCTCCACTTT. Protein: CASSLKGWDSPLHF.

There are many counts of this clonotype. The genes are TRBV6-6 and TRBJ2-1, with 7 bases that match TRBD2. V lost 5 bases and J lost 9; bases outside the gene matches: 7. CDR1 is MNHNY and CDR2 is SVGAGI in the germline V gene (reference sequence). This CDR3 is built from 13 residues. The CDR3 nucleotides are TGTGCCAGCAGTCTCGGACTAGTTCCTGAGCAGTTCTTC. This gives the protein CASSLGLVPEQFF.

This clonotype was counted ten times or more. The chain recombines TRBV5-1 with TRBJ1-1; TRBD1 matches 9 bases. The CDR3 has 13 amino acids. Germline CDR1 is SGHRS and CDR2 is YFSETQ. V shed 4 bases, J shed 11 bases, and the junction held 9 bases outside the gene matches. Here the CDR3 reads CASSPEQGARAFF. The CDR3, as DNA: TGCGCCAGCAGCCCAGAACAGGGGGCGAGGGCTTTCTTT.

This clonotype was detected ten times or more. The CDR3 coding sequence is TGTGCCAGCAGTCCGAAGGAAGTAGGGGGTCGTGATGAGCAGTTCTTC. This sequence encodes CASSPKEVGGRDEQFF. This sequence joins TRBV12-3 or TRBV12-4 and TRBJ2-1, with a tentative D call TRBD1 (6 bases). The CDR3 runs to 16 residues. Trimming took off 5 bases at V and 8 bases at J, with 22 bases between the two ends.

This clonotype has ten or more counts. V and J are TRBV27 and TRBJ1-6; D gene unclear. Trimming took 2 bases from V and 9 from J, leaving 14 bases between them. Germline-derived CDR1 and CDR2 are MNHEY and SMNVEV (reference sequence). The length of the CDR3 is 15 residues. Written as DNA, the CDR3 is TGTGCCAGCAGTTTAATCCCCGGTGGTGGTTCACCCCTCCACTTT. Its protein product is CASSLIPGGGSPLHF.

At least ten counts were recorded for this clonotype. The CDR3 here is CASSLRLETGELFF. CDR3 coding DNA: TGTGCCAGCAGTTTGAGGCTTGAGACCGGGGAGCTGTTTTTT. The rearrangement links TRBV12-3 or TRBV12-4 to TRBJ2-2; no definite D call. The CDR3 is made up of 14 amino acids. V shed 3 bases and J shed 5 bases, with 10 bases lying between them.